A selection of T cell receptor beta chains follows, all from one sample in a study of OX40 agonist ivuxolimab in advanced cancers. TCRdb's table, derived via immunoSEQ multiplex PCR, lists solely in-frame clones and lacks some. The data contain tens of thousands of clones, 88% of them singletons. The sample was CD4+ or CD8+ T cells sorted from blood, taken in a trial of the OX40 agonist ivuxolimab. The receptors derive from an adult with an advanced solid tumor such as melanoma, head and neck, liver or kidney cancer. The CDR3 runs from the conserved cysteine through the conserved F or W. A D gene is named only where the DNA matches it firmly. Clone size is shown for a subset of rows, as once, few, many or a class of expanded clone.

- - TRBJ2-3 TRBV15 TGTGCCACCAGCAGCAATTGGGATACGCAGTATTTT CATSSNWDTQYF
TRBD2 - TRBJ2-3 TRBV27 TGTGCCAGCAGTTTCCCTCCCGGGGGGTCGCACGAAGATACGCAGTATTTT CASSFPPGGSHEDTQYF
- - TRBJ1-1 TRBV5-1 TGCGCCAGCAGCCAAGGACATGCCGAGAACACTGAAGCTTTCTTT CASSQGHAENTEAFF
- once TRBJ1-6 TRBV28 TGTGCCAGCAGTTTGTCGCAGGGGCTAACCTATAATTCACCCCTCCACTTT CASSLSQGLTYNSPLHF
- - TRBJ1-1 TRBV10-3 TGTGCCATCAGTTTGAAGGGGGGCACTGAAGCTTTCTTT CAISLKGGTEAFF
- - TRBJ1-3 TRBV5-1 TGCGCCAGCAGCGGGGGAGCAGGGAACCCCGGAAACACCATATATTTT CASSGGAGNPGNTIYF
TRBD2 - TRBJ2-1 TRBV19 TGTGCCAGTAGACTAGCGGCGATCAATGAGCAGTTCTTC CASRLAAINEQFF
- - TRBJ2-7 TRBV5-1 TGCGCCAGCAGTTGGACAGACGCTTTCGAGCAGTACTTC CASSWTDAFEQYF
TRBD1 - TRBJ2-3 TRBV19 TGTGCCAGCCGACAGGGGGCTTTCACAGATACGCAGTATTTT CASRQGAFTDTQYF
- - TRBJ2-7 TRBV28 TGTGCCAGCACCGGGTACGGGAGCCCCCTCCAGGGACAGTACTTC CASTGYGSPLQGQYF
TRBD1 - TRBJ2-7 TRBV28 TGTGCCAGCGTAAACAGGGGCGGCTCCTACGAGCAGTACTTC CASVNRGGSYEQYF
- - TRBJ2-7 TRBV10-3 TGTGCCATCAGTGGGACTTCTGCGGGGGCCTCCGAGCAGTACTTC CAISGTSAGASEQYF
TRBD2 - TRBJ2-4 TRBV7-2 TGTGCCAGCAGCAGTTCTAGCGGGAACAAGGTTGGGTACTTC CASSSSSGNKVGYF
TRBD2 once TRBJ2-5 TRBV4-3 TGCGCCAGCAGCCAGGGACTAGCGGGAGGGGGAGGAGAGACCCAGTACTTC CASSQGLAGGGGETQYF
TRBD1 - TRBJ2-7 TRBV6-4 TGTGCCAGCGTATCCCCCCCGGGACAGGCCTACGAGCAGTACTTC CASVSPPGQAYEQYF
TRBD1 - TRBJ1-1 TRBV30 TGTGCCCGAAGGACAGGGAGGTTGGACACTGAAGCTTTCTTT CARRTGRLDTEAFF
- - TRBJ1-1 TRBV19 TGTGCCAGTAGTGTTTCGAGGATCTCGAACACTGAAGCTTTCTTT CASSVSRISNTEAFF
- - TRBJ2-1 TRBV5-6 TGTGCCAGCAGCTTGGACGCGCCCTCCTACAATGAGCAGTTCTTC CASSLDAPSYNEQFF
- few TRBJ2-5 TRBV11-3 TGTGCCAGCAGCTTAACCTGGGGAGAGGGCAGGCGAGGAGAGACCCAGTACTTC CASSLTWGEGRRGETQYF
TRBD1 few TRBJ1-2 TRBV4-1 TGCGCCAGCAGCCAAGACAGGGGGGGAAACTATGGCTACACCTTC CASSQDRGGNYGYTF
- - TRBJ1-2 TRBV19 TGTGCCAGTAGTTTCGGCCAGGGTGTCTATGGCTACACCTTC CASSFGQGVYGYTF
- - TRBJ2-2 TRBV4-3 TGCGCCAGCAGCCGAGAAATCTACACCGGGGAGCTGTTTTTT CASSREIYTGELFF
- - TRBJ1-5 TRBV5-1 TGCGCCAGCAGCTTGTCGGGAGATCAGCCCCAGCATTTT CASSLSGDQPQHF
- - TRBJ2-2 TRBV7-3 TGTGCCAGCAGCCCTCCCGGGACGATAAGCACCGGGGAGCTGTTTTTT CASSPPGTISTGELFF
- - TRBJ1-5 TRBV5-1 TGCGCCAGCAGCTTGGGGGTGGGTGGCAATCAGCCCCAGCATTTT CASSLGVGGNQPQHF
TRBD1 once TRBJ2-7 TRBV18 TGTGCCAGCTCATTCCAAACGGGACAGGGAAACGAGCAGTACTTC CASSFQTGQGNEQYF
- - TRBJ2-7 TRBV7-9 TGTGCCAGCAGCCCGACGACTAGTTCGTCCTCCTACGAGCAGTACTTC CASSPTTSSSSYEQYF
- - TRBJ2-7 TRBV19 TGTGCCAGTAGACCCGGGACGGCACTCGAGCAGTACTTC CASRPGTALEQYF
- once TRBJ2-1 TRBV29-1 TGCAGCGTTGTTACCTACAATGAGCAGTTCTTC CSVVTYNEQFF
TRBD1 - TRBJ2-7 TRBV2 TGTGCCAGCAGTGAACTTGTGCGGACAGGTAGCTCCTACGAGCAGTACTTC CASSELVRTGSSYEQYF
- - TRBJ1-2 TRBV11-2 TGTGCCAGCAGCCCTGGGACAAATAACTATGGCTACACCTTC CASSPGTNNYGYTF
- few TRBJ2-7 TRBV18 TGTGCCAGCTCACCCGGGCAGGGGCTGAAGACCGAGCAGTACTTC CASSPGQGLKTEQYF
- medium-sized TRBJ1-5 TRBV21-1 TGTGCCAGCAGCAAAGGTCGGACAGAAAAACAGCCCCAGCATTTT CASSKGRTEKQPQHF
- - TRBJ2-7 TRBV27 TGTGCCAGCAGTTTATTTGGGCGGGGAAAAGGCGAGCAGTACTTC CASSLFGRGKGEQYF
TRBD1 - TRBJ2-1 TRBV11-2 TGTGCCAGCAGGTTGATCGGGACAGACTTTTCTGAGCAGTTCTTC CASRLIGTDFSEQFF
- - TRBJ1-1 TRBV29-1 TGCAGCGCTCTAATAGGGATCACTGAAGCTTTCTTT CSALIGITEAFF
- few TRBJ1-1 TRBV6-6 TGTGCCAGCTATATGAACACTGAAGCTTTCTTT CASYMNTEAFF
- - TRBJ1-1 TRBV15 TGTGCCACCAGCAGACTACAGGGTCAAGCTTTCTTT CATSRLQGQAFF
- - TRBJ1-4 TRBV5-1 TGCGCCAGCAGTCCGGGCCCCCTCGGGACTAATGAAAAACTGTTTTTT CASSPGPLGTNEKLFF
- - TRBJ2-2 TRBV6-5 TGTGCCAGCAAACAGGACCTCACCGGGGAGCTGTTTTTT CASKQDLTGELFF
- few TRBJ2-3 TRBV5-6 TGTGCCAGCAGTTTTGGACTAGATACGCAGTATTTT CASSFGLDTQYF